In its sample, the clone carrying this T cell receptor (beta chain) was seen a few times. What it binds is unknown. The junction shows a germline mismatch at one end, possibly a read error. This sample is drawn from a study of blood T cells in healthy people across ages. Study overall: Using template switching, researchers captured about one barcoded beta molecule for each two T cells.

Points from the study as a whole: Among T cells, TCR beta diversity per million cells dropped roughly linearly as age rose.

Germline-derived CDR1 and CDR2 are LGHNA and YSLEER. The CDR3 loop spans 19 amino acids. PCR was performed a second time for about 7 to 11 cycles using a sample-barcoded 5' primer and a J-beta primer mix. TCRdb passed the 5' RACE reads through MiXCR, listing each CDR3 protein once. The sample includes roughly 1,700,000 distinct CDR3 sequences, over 25% of them seen just once. Donors ranged from about 6 to 90 years old and were healthy Caucasians in Russia. Each donor gave 9 to 10 milliliters of peripheral blood. The receptor's source is a woman aged 25 to 39 in good health. V usage is TRBV4-3 and J usage is TRBJ2-7, with 10 bases that match TRBD2. Sequencing was done on a sample of blood. The CDR3 nucleotides read TGCGCCAACAGCCAAAGCCTAGTAAGAGCGGGAGGGCCTATATACGAGCAGTACTTC. This codes for CANSQSLVRAGGPIYEQYF.